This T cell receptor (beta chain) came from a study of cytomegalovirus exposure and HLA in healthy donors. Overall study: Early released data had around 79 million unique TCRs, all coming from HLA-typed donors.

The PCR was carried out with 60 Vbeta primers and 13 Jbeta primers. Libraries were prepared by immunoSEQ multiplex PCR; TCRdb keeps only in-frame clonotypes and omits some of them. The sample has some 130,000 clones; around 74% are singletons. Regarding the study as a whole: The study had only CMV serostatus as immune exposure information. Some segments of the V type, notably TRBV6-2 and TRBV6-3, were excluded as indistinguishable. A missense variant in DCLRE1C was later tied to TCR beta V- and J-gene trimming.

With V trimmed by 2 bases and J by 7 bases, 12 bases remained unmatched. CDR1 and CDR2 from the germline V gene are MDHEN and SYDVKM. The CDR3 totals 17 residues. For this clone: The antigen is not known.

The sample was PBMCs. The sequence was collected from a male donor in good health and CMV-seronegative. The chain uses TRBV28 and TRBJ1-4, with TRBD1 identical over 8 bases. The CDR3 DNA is TGTGCCAGCAGTTTAGGCCTGGACAGGGAGCCGAGTGAAAAACTGTTTTTT. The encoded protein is CASSLGLDREPSEKLFF.